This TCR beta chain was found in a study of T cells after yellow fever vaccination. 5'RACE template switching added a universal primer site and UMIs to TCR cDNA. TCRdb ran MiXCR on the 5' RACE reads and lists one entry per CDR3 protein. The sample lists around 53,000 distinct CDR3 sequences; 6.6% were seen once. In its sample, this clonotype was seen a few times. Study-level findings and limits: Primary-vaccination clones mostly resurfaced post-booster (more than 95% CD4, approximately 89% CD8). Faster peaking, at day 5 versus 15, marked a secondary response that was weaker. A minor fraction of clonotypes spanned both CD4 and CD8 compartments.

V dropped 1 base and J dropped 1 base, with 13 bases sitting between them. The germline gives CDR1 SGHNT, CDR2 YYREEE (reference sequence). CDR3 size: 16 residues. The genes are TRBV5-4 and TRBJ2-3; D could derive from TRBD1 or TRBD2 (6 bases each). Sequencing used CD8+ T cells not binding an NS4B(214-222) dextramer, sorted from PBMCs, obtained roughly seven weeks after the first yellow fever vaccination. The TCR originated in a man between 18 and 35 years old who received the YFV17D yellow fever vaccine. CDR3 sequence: CASSLFPGARTDTQYF. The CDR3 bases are TGTGCCAGCAGCTTGTTTCCGGGGGCACGCACAGATACGCAGTATTTT. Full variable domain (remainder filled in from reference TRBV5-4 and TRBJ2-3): ETGVTQSPTHLIKTRGQQVTLRCSSQSGHNTVSWYQQALGQGPQFIFQYYREEENGRGNFPPRFSGLQFPNYSSELNVNALELDDSALYLCASSLFPGARTDTQYFGPGTRLTVL.